The entry below describes one T cell receptor (beta chain). Assay used: immunoSEQ multiplex PCR; TCRdb lists only in-frame clones, some missing. The table has 95,000 to 150,000 clones, roughly 89% seen once; the top ten hold 4.4%. This CDR3 comprises 14 residues. CDR1 is SGHKS and CDR2 is YYEKEE in the germline V gene (reference sequence). Trimming left V 0 bases short and J 0 bases short, with 4 bases between. The data stem from a study of T cell responses to AZD1222 COVID-19 vaccine. The sequencing used peripheral blood, collected on day 0 of AZD1222 vaccination. The TCR originated in an adult in good health. The chain employs TRBV5-5 and TRBJ1-5; D gene uncertain. The CDR3 protein is CASSLALSNQPQHF. Here the CDR3 DNA reads TGTGCCAGCAGCTTGGCACTTAGCAATCAGCCCCAGCATTTT.